This T cell receptor beta chain is drawn from a study of CD8 T cells in ankylosing spondylitis. This clonotype was seen at least ten times. Each TCR beta library was made by quantitative 5'-RACE that incorporated molecular barcodes. TCRdb recomputed calls from the 5' RACE reads with MiXCR, one row per CDR3 protein. Among 200,000 to 300,000 distinct CDR3 sequences listed, roughly a tenth were seen once. CDR1 SGHKS and CDR2 YYEKEE come from the germline V gene (reference sequence). The germline V and J ends were trimmed by 4 bases and 0 bases, with 10 bases remaining between them. The CDR3 loop spans 15 amino acids.

The sequence derives from a male donor with ankylosing spondylitis or in good health (not recorded which). Material: blood, either unsorted or a sorted T cell fraction (not recorded which). The V call is TRBV5-5, the J call TRBJ1-4; the D is unclear. The CDR3 reads CASSRYSATNEKLFF. The CDR3 DNA reads TGTGCCAGCAGCCGTTACAGTGCAACTAATGAAAAACTGTTTTTT.